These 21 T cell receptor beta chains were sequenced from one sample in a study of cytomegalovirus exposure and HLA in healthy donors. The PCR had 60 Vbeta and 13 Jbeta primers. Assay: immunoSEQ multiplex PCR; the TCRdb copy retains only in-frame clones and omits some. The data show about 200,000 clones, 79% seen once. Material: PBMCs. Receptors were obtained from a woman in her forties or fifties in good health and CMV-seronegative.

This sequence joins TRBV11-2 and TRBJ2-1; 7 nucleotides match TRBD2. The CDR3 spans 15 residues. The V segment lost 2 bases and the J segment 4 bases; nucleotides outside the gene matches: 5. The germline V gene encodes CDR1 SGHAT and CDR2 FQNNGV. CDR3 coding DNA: TGTGCCAGCAGCTTAACTACTAGCGTGTACAATGAGCAGTTCTTC. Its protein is CASSLTTSVYNEQFF. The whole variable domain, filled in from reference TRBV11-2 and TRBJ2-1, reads EAGVAQSPRYKIIEKRQSVAFWCNPISGHATLYWYQQILGQGPKLLIQFQNNGVVDDSQLPKDRFSAERLKGVDSTLKIQPAKLEDSAVYLCASSLTTSVYNEQFFGPGTRLTVL.

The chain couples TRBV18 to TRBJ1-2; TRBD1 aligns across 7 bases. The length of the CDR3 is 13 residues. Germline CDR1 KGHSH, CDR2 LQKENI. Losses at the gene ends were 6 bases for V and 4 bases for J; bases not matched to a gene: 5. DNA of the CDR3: TGTGCCAGCTCCGGGACAGATTCCTATGGCTACACCTTC. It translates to CASSGTDSYGYTF.

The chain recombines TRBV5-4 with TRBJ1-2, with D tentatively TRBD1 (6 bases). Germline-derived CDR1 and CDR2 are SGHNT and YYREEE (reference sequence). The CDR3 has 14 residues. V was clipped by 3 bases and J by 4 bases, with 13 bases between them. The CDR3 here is CASSSGRGGYGYTF. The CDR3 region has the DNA TGTGCCAGCAGCTCGGGAAGGGGGGGCTATGGCTACACCTTC.

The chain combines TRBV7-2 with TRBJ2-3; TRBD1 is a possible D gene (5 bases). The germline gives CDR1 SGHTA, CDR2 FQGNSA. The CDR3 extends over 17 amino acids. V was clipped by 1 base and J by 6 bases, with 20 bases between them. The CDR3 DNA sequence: TGTGCCAGCAGCTTAGGGCCCTGGGCAGGGATTCGGGATACGCAGTATTTT. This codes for CASSLGPWAGIRDTQYF.

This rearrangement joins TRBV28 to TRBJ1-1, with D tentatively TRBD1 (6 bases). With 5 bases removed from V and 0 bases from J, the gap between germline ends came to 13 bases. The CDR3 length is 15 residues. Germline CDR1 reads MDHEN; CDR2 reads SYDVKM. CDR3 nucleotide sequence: TGTGCCAGCAGTCCTCAGGGGAGGGTGAACACTGAAGCTTTCTTT. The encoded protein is CASSPQGRVNTEAFF.

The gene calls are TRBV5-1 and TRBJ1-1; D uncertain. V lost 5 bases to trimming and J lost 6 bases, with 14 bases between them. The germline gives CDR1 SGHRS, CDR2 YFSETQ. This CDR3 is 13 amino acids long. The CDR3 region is CASRSGGRAEAFF. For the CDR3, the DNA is TGCGCCAGCAGATCAGGAGGGCGGGCTGAAGCTTTCTTT.

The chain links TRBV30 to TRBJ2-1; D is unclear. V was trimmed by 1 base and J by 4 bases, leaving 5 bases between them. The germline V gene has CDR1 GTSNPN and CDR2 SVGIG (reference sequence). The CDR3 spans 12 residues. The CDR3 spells CAWSANYNEQFF. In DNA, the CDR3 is TGTGCCTGGAGTGCCAATTACAATGAGCAGTTCTTC.

The CDR3 DNA reads as TGTGCCAGCAGCCCCAGACAGGGAGCCAAAAACATTCAGTACTTC. Translated: CASSPRQGAKNIQYF. The rearrangement uses TRBV28 and TRBJ2-4; 7 nucleotides agree with TRBD1. Per germline, CDR1 MDHEN and CDR2 SYDVKM. The J segment lost 0 bases and the V segment lost 6 bases, leaving 5 bases of the junction unmatched. The CDR3 runs to 15 residues.

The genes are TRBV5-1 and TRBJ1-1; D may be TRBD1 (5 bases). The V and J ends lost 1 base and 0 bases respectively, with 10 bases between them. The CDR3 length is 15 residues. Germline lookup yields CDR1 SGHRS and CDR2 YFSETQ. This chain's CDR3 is CASSLQGHLNTEAFF. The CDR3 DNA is TGCGCCAGCAGCTTGCAGGGCCACTTGAACACTGAAGCTTTCTTT.

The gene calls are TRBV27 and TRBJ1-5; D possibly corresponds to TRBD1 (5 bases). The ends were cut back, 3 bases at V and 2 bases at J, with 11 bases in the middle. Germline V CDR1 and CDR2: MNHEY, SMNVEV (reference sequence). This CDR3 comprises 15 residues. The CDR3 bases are TGTGCCAGCAGTTTTTGGGGCCAGGGCAATCAGCCCCAGCATTTT. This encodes CASSFWGQGNQPQHF.

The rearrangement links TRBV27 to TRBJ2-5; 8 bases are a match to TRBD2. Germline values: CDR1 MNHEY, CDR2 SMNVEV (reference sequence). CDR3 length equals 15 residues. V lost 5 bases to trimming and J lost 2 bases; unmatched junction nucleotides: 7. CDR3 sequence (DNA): TGTGCCAGCAGTCTCGCCACTAGCGGTCAAGAGACCCAGTACTTC. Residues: CASSLATSGQETQYF.

CDR3 in amino acids: CASQGVGNQPQHF. DNA for the CDR3: TGTGCCTCGCAGGGGGTTGGCAATCAGCCCCAGCATTTT. The chain employs TRBV25-1 and TRBJ1-5; TRBD1 matches 7 bases. The V gene end was trimmed by 11 bases and the J gene end by 2 bases; junction bases not matched to a gene: 6. CDR3 length equals 13 residues. Germline loops: CDR1 MGHDK, CDR2 SYGVNS.

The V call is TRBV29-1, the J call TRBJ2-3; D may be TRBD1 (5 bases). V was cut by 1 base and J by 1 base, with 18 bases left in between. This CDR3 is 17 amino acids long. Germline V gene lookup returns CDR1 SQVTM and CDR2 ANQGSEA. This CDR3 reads CSVEGAAGIVGTDTQYF. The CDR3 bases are TGCAGCGTTGAAGGGGCTGCAGGGATAGTTGGCACAGATACGCAGTATTTT.

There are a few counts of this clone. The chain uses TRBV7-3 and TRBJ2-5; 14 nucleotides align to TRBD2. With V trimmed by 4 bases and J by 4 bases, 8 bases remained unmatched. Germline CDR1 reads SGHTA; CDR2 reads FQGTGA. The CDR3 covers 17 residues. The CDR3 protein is CASSSWAGTSGGETQYF. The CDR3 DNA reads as TGTGCCAGCAGCTCGTGGGCCGGGACTAGCGGGGGAGAGACCCAGTACTTC.

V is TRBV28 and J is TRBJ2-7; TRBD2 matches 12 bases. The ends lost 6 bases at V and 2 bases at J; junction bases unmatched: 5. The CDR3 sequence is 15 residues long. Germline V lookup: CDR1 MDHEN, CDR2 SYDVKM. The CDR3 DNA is TGTGCCAGCAGCCCACTAGCGGGAGGAACCTACGAGCAGTACTTC. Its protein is CASSPLAGGTYEQYF.

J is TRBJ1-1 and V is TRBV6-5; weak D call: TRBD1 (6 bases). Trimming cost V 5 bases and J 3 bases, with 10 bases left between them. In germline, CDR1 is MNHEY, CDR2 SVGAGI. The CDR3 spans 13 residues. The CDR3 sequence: CASSEGEHTEAFF. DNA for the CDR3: TGTGCCAGCAGTGAGGGGGAACACACTGAAGCTTTCTTT.

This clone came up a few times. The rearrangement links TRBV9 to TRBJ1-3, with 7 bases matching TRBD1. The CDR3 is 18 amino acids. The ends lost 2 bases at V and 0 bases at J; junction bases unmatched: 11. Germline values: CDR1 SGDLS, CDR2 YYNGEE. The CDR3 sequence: CASSVTGQPILSGNTIYF. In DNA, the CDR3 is TGTGCCAGCAGCGTTACGGGACAGCCGATTCTCTCTGGAAACACCATATATTTT.

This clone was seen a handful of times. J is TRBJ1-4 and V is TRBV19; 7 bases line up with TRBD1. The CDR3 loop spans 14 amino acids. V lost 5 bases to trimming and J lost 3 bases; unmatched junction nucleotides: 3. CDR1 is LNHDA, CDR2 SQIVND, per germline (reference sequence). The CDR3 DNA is TGTGCCAGTAGTGTAGGGACAGCTAATGAAAAACTGTTTTTT. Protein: CASSVGTANEKLFF. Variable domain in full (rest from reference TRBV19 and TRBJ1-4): DGGITQSPKYLFRKEGQNVTLSCEQNLNHDAMYWYRQDPGQGLRLIYYSQIVNDFQKGDIAEGYSVSREKKESFPLTVTSAQKNPTAFYLCASSVGTANEKLFFGSGTQLSVL.

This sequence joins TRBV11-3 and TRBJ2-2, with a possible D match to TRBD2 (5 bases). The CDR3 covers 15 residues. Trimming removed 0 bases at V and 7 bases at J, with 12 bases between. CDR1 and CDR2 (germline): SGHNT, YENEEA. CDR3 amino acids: CASSLELEVGGELFF. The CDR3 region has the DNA TGTGCCAGCAGCTTAGAACTAGAGGTCGGCGGGGAGCTGTTTTTT.

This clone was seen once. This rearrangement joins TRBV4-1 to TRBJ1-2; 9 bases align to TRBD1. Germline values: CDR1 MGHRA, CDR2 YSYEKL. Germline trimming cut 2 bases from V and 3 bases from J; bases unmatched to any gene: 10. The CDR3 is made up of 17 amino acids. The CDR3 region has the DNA TGCGCCAGCAGCCAACCCCACCGGGACAGGGATGACTATGGCTACACCTTC. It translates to CASSQPHRDRDDYGYTF.

The DNA for the CDR3 is TGCGCCAGCAGCTGGGGACAGGGGAACACTGAAGCTTTCTTT. This gives the protein CASSWGQGNTEAFF. This chain connects TRBV5-1 to TRBJ1-1; 9 nucleotides agree with TRBD1. The CDR3 runs to 14 residues. The germline CDR1 and CDR2 sequences are SGHRS and YFSETQ. V lost 3 bases to trimming and J lost 1 base; unmatched junction nucleotides: 1.